This is a list of T cell receptor beta chains from one sample in a study of blood T cell repertoires in COVID-19. This table comes from immunoSEQ multiplex PCR, and its TCRdb copy is limited to in-frame clones, with some not included. The repertoire has about 480,000 clones, approximately 89% of them found once; the top ten carry around 0.9%. The sequenced sample consisted of peripheral blood. The receptors derive from a man between 18 and 35 years old with COVID-19, enrolled during active disease. CDR3s include the opening cysteine and the closing phenylalanine or tryptophan. Each record gives: D gene, clone size, J gene, V gene, CDR3 DNA, CDR3 protein. A D gene is named only where the DNA matches it firmly. Expanded clones are given a class, and other clones once, few, many or no size at all.

D: TRBD1; size: NA; J: TRBJ2-7; V: TRBV18; DNA: TGTGCCAGCTCCCTGGGGACAGGGGATACCTACGAGCAGTACTTC; CDR3: CASSLGTGDTYEQYF
D: NA; size: NA; J: TRBJ2-1; V: TRBV11-2; DNA: TGTGCCAGCAGCTTTGACTACCGATGGTTGGATGAGCAGTTCTTC; CDR3: CASSFDYRWLDEQFF
D: NA; size: NA; J: TRBJ2-2; V: TRBV19; DNA: TGTGCCAGTAGTATCGAGGGGGAGGGGAACACCGGGGAGCTGTTTTTT; CDR3: CASSIEGEGNTGELFF
D: NA; size: NA; J: TRBJ2-5; V: TRBV5-1; DNA: TGCGCCAGCAGCCGCGAGGCCAGGGTTGAAGAGACCCAGTACTTC; CDR3: CASSREARVEETQYF
D: TRBD2; size: once; J: TRBJ2-7; V: TRBV18; DNA: TGTGCCAGCTCACCGCTTGGACTAGAGCTCTCCTACGAGCAGTACTTC; CDR3: CASSPLGLELSYEQYF
D: TRBD1; size: NA; J: TRBJ2-5; V: TRBV6-5; DNA: TGTGCCAGCGCTTCTCTCGACAGGGGGTCTGAGACCCAGTACTTC; CDR3: CASASLDRGSETQYF
D: TRBD2; size: NA; J: TRBJ2-7; V: TRBV27; DNA: TGTGCCAGCAGTTTTTACGCGGGAGGACCCGAGCAGTACTTC; CDR3: CASSFYAGGPEQYF
D: NA; size: NA; J: TRBJ1-2; V: TRBV7-2; DNA: TGTGCCAGCAGCTTAGCGCTGGGAGGGAGGAATGGCTACACCTTC; CDR3: CASSLALGGRNGYTF
D: NA; size: NA; J: TRBJ2-4; V: TRBV10-1; DNA: TGCGCCAGCAGTGAGAGTCGTCAGGGGAACATTCAGTACTTC; CDR3: CASSESRQGNIQYF
D: TRBD2; size: NA; J: TRBJ2-7; V: TRBV3-1/TRBV3-2; DNA: TGTGCCAGCAGCCAAGAGAGCGGACTAGCGGGGGCAGACGAGCAGTACTTC; CDR3: CASSQESGLAGADEQYF
D: TRBD2; size: NA; J: TRBJ2-1; V: TRBV10-2; DNA: TGCGCCAGCAGTGTACTAGCGGGAGGTGAGAATGAGCAGTTCTTC; CDR3: CASSVLAGGENEQFF
D: TRBD1; size: NA; J: TRBJ2-1; V: TRBV24-1; DNA: TGTGCCACCAGTGTTCGAGGGGGCGGGAATGAGCAGTTCTTC; CDR3: CATSVRGGGNEQFF
D: NA; size: NA; J: TRBJ1-4; V: TRBV19; DNA: TGTGCCAGTAGAGAAGGGAGGGTTGAAAAACTGTTTTTT; CDR3: CASREGRVEKLFF
D: TRBD1; size: once; J: TRBJ1-2; V: TRBV7-9; DNA: TGTGCCAGCAGCTTAGGGGACAGGTGGGGCTACACCTTC; CDR3: CASSLGDRWGYTF
D: NA; size: NA; J: TRBJ1-3; V: TRBV5-1; DNA: TGCGCCAGCAGCTTGGAGAGATCCTCTGGAAACACCATATATTTT; CDR3: CASSLERSSGNTIYF
D: NA; size: NA; J: TRBJ1-1; V: TRBV5-4; DNA: TGTGCCAGCAGCTTGGTTCAGGGAAAAGCTTTCTTT; CDR3: CASSLVQGKAFF
D: NA; size: NA; J: TRBJ1-5; V: TRBV6-5; DNA: TGTGCCAGCAGTATGGGGCCTCAGCCCCAGCATTTT; CDR3: CASSMGPQPQHF
D: TRBD1; size: NA; J: TRBJ2-4; V: TRBV2; DNA: TGTGCCAGCAGGGTCGACAGGGGCAAAAACATTCAGTACTTC; CDR3: CASRVDRGKNIQYF
D: NA; size: NA; J: TRBJ1-1; V: TRBV5-1; DNA: TGCGCCAGCAGCGAACAGGGTACGGGCACTGAAGCTTTCTTT; CDR3: CASSEQGTGTEAFF
D: NA; size: NA; J: TRBJ2-2; V: TRBV5-4; DNA: TGTGCCAGCAGCTTGGGAGGGAGAAACACCGGGGAGCTGTTTTTT; CDR3: CASSLGGRNTGELFF
D: NA; size: once; J: TRBJ2-3; V: TRBV7-7; DNA: TGTGCCAGCAGCTTAACAGGCACCGACACAGATACGCAGTATTTT; CDR3: CASSLTGTDTDTQYF
D: NA; size: NA; J: TRBJ1-1; V: TRBV6-5; DNA: TGTGCCAGCAGGAAACTGACAGGAGGAGAAACTGAAGCTTTCTTT; CDR3: CASRKLTGGETEAFF